This T cell receptor beta chain was captured in a study of identifying expanded T cells in peripheral blood. TCRdb's copy holds only in-frame clones and misses some; the assay was immunoSEQ multiplex PCR. The sample lists about 82,000 clones; 85% to 90% were seen once. General study results and limits: Roughly 1.1 clones differed between technical replicates, versus approximately 17 and 20 over time. Clone count variance between roughly 2-week samples rose with total template count.

Healthy donors had no documented immune events, such as infections, while sampled. For this clone: Its antigen is currently unknown.

The CDR3 covers 13 residues. The V and J ends lost 7 bases and 6 bases, in that order; junction bases with no gene match: 4. Germline CDR1 MNHNS, CDR2 SASEGT. The chain joins TRBV6-1 to TRBJ1-4; 8 bases line up with TRBD1. The TCR comes from a person between 18 and 75 years old in good health. Sequencing was done on a sample of blood. Here the CDR3 DNA reads TGTGCCAGCACTCCGACAGGGGATGAAAAACTGTTTTTT. It specifies CASTPTGDEKLFF.